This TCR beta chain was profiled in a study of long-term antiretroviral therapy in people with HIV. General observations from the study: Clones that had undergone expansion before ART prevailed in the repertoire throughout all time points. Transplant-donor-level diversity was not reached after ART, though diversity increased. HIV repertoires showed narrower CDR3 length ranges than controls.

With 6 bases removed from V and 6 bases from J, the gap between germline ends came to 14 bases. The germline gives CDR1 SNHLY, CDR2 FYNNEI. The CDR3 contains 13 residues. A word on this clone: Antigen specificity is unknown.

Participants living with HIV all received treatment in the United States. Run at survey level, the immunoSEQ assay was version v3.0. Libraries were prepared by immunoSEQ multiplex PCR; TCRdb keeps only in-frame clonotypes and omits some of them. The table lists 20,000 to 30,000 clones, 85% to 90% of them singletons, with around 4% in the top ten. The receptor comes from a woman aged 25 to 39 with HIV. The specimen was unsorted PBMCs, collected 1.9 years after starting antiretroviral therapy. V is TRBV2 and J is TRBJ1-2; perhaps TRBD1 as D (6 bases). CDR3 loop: CASRIQGSDGYTF. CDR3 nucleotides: TGTGCCAGCAGGATACAGGGCTCTGATGGCTACACCTTC.